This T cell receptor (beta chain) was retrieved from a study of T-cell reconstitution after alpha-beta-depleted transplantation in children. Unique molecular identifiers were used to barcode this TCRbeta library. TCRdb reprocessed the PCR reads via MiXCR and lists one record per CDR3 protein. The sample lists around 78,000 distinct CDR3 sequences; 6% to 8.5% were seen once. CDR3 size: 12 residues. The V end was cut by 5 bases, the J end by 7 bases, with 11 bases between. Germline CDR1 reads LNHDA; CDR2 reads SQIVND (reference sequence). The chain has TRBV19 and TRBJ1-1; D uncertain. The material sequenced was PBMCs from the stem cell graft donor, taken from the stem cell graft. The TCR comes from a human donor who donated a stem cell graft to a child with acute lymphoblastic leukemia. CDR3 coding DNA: TGTGCCAGTAGTCCTACGGGCCTTGAAGCTTTCTTT. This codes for CASSPTGLEAFF.